The 19 T cell receptor beta chains below were found in one sample sequenced in a study of blood T cell repertoires in COVID-19. Assay: immunoSEQ multiplex PCR; the TCRdb copy retains only in-frame clones and omits some. In the table there are about 74,000 clones, approximately 90% of which are singletons. Sequencing was done on a sample of peripheral blood. The receptors originated from a man aged 70 or older with active or convalescent COVID-19.

The chain recombines TRBV5-4 with TRBJ1-1, with D tentatively TRBD1 (6 bases). Trimming cost V 3 bases and J 7 bases, with 16 bases left between them. The V gene's germline CDR1 is SGHNT and CDR2 YYREEE (reference sequence). The CDR3 is 14 amino acids. The CDR3 nucleotides are TGTGCCAGCAGCTGGGAGGGGGGAAGGATTGAAGCTTTCTTT. It is translated as CASSWEGGRIEAFF.

J is TRBJ2-5 and V is TRBV5-4, with TRBD2 matching over 8 bases. V trimming: 0 bases; J trimming: 4 bases; junction bases outside the gene matches: 2. The germline V gene has CDR1 SGHNT and CDR2 YYREEE (reference sequence). CDR3 length equals 14 residues. For the CDR3, the DNA is TGTGCCAGCAGCTTGGCGGGGGGGCGAGAGACCCAGTACTTC. Translation gives CASSLAGGRETQYF. The entire variable domain, with the rest obtained from reference TRBV5-4 and TRBJ2-5, is as follows: ETGVTQSPTHLIKTRGQQVTLRCSSQSGHNTVSWYQQALGQGPQFIFQYYREEENGRGNFPPRFSGLQFPNYSSELNVNALELDDSALYLCASSLAGGRETQYFGPGTRLLVL.

The chain links TRBV6-5 to TRBJ1-6, with TRBD1 matching 7 bases. This CDR3 has 13 amino acids. J gave up 8 bases and V 7 bases, and 5 bases lay outside the gene matches. Looked up from germline, CDR1 is MNHEY and CDR2 is SVGAGI. CDR3 residues: CASTGTAYSPLHF. The DNA of the CDR3 is TGTGCCAGCACCGGGACAGCTTATTCACCCCTCCACTTT.

This clone appeared a few times. The chain uses TRBV3-1 (or the pseudogene TRBV3-2) and TRBJ1-4, with 8 bases aligning to TRBD1. The CDR3 sequence is 13 residues long. Trimming cost V 5 bases and J 5 bases; bases outside gene matches: 1. The V gene's germline CDR1 is LGHDT and CDR2 YNNKEL (reference sequence). The CDR3 loop is CASSRTGNEKLFF. The CDR3 DNA follows: TGTGCCAGCAGCAGGACAGGGAATGAAAAACTGTTTTTT.

The chain uses TRBV5-1 and TRBJ2-3; D is ambiguous. Between the trimmed V and J ends, which lost 0 bases and 4 bases, there was a span of 9 bases. Germline CDR1 SGHRS, CDR2 YFSETQ. The CDR3 covers 14 residues. CDR3: CASSLEYGSDTQYF. CDR3 bases: TGCGCCAGCAGCTTGGAGTACGGGTCAGATACGCAGTATTTT. The full variable domain, rest sourced from reference TRBV5-1 and TRBJ2-3, is KAGVTQTPRYLIKTRGQQVTLSCSPISGHRSVSWYQQTPGQGLQFLFEYFSETQRNKGNFPGRFSGRQFSNSRSEMNVSTLELGDSALYLCASSLEYGSDTQYFGPGTRLTVL.

This rearrangement joins TRBV20-1 to TRBJ2-3, with D perhaps matching TRBD1 (5 bases). CDR3 length: 11 residues. CDR1 and CDR2 from the germline V gene are DFQATT and SNEGSKA (reference sequence). Trimming pared 6 bases from V and 7 bases from J, leaving 11 bases between. In nucleotides, the CDR3 is TGCAGTGCCACTCAGGGTAATACGCAGTATTTT. Translation gives CSATQGNTQYF.

In nucleotides, the CDR3 is TGTGCCAGCAGCCCCCAGGGGACTAGCGGGGACACTAGCACAGATACGCAGTATTTT. This codes for CASSPQGTSGDTSTDTQYF. V and J are TRBV21-1 and TRBJ2-3; TRBD2, the D gene given by the table, was not confirmed from the DNA. TRBV21-1 is a pseudogene segment. The CDR3 extends over 19 amino acids.

The chain has TRBV5-1 and TRBJ1-2; D may be TRBD1 (5 bases). Per the germline V gene, CDR1 is SGHRS and CDR2 is YFSETQ. Between the trimmed V and J ends, which lost 1 base and 1 base, there was a span of 11 bases. This CDR3 is built from 15 residues. The DNA of the CDR3 is TGCGCCAGCAGCTTGCTTCCAGGGAATAACTATGGCTACACCTTC. Translation gives CASSLLPGNNYGYTF.

J is TRBJ2-5 and V is TRBV15; TRBD1 matches at 9 bases. This CDR3 has 15 residues. Germline CDR1 LNHNV, CDR2 YYDKDF (reference sequence). The V and J ends lost 5 bases and 3 bases, in that order; junction bases with no gene match: 7. The CDR3 DNA reads TGTGCCACCAGCGTACCGGGACAGGGTAAAGAGACCCAGTACTTC. It encodes CATSVPGQGKETQYF.

J is TRBJ2-5 and V is TRBV7-3, with TRBD1 matching over 9 bases. CDR1 and CDR2 from the germline V gene are SGHTA and FQGTGA. The CDR3 has 12 amino acids. The J segment lost 7 bases and the V segment lost 3 bases, leaving 0 bases of the junction unmatched. This CDR3 reads CASSLGQGTQYF. The CDR3 DNA is TGTGCCAGCAGCTTGGGACAGGGGACCCAGTACTTC.

J is TRBJ1-1 and V is TRBV9, with 11 bases that match TRBD1. Trimming removed 4 bases from V and 0 bases from J; junction bases left unmatched: 8. This CDR3 is 17 amino acids long. Germline-derived CDR1 and CDR2 are SGDLS and YYNGEE. CDR3 residues: CASSPLDRGPLNTEAFF. The CDR3 DNA reads as TGTGCCAGCAGCCCCTTGGACAGGGGGCCCCTGAACACTGAAGCTTTCTTT.

The genes are TRBV24-1 and TRBJ1-6, with D possibly being TRBD1 (5 bases). Deletions cut 4 bases from V and 7 bases from J, with 7 bases between. CDR1 KGHDR and CDR2 SFDVKD come from the germline V gene. The length of the CDR3 is 13 residues. In nucleotides, the CDR3 is TGTGCCACCAGTGAATCAGGGAATTCACCCCTCCACTTT. It encodes CATSESGNSPLHF.

This sequence joins TRBV6-5 and TRBJ1-2; 7 bases are shared with TRBD1. Germline V gene data show CDR1 as MNHEY and CDR2 as SVGAGI. The J segment lost 5 bases and the V segment lost 5 bases, leaving 11 bases of the junction unmatched. The CDR3 is made up of 15 amino acids. CDR3 protein: CASSPDREGTYGYTF. CDR3 in DNA: TGTGCCAGCAGTCCTGACAGGGAAGGGACTTATGGCTACACCTTC.

The chain has TRBV18 and TRBJ2-1, with 10 bases identical to TRBD1. J gave up 8 bases and V 5 bases, and 15 bases lay outside the gene matches. The V gene's germline CDR1 is KGHSH and CDR2 LQKENI. The CDR3 is 17 residues long. CDR3 sequence: CASSLKGAGTGDHEQFF. CDR3 DNA sequence: TGTGCCAGCTCATTAAAGGGGGCCGGGACAGGGGATCATGAGCAGTTCTTC.

This chain connects TRBV10-2 to TRBJ2-7; the D gene is possibly TRBD2 (6 bases). CDR3 size: 11 residues. V lost 3 bases and J 6 bases, leaving 6 bases between the germline ends. CDR1 is WSHSY, CDR2 SAAADI, per germline. Here the CDR3 reads CASSDGSEQYF. Written as DNA, the CDR3 is TGCGCCAGCAGTGACGGGAGCGAGCAGTACTTC.

The chain links TRBV3-1 (or the pseudogene TRBV3-2) to TRBJ2-2; 7 bases align to TRBD2. Trimming cost V 1 base and J 1 base; bases outside gene matches: 3. The CDR3 loop spans 16 amino acids. Germline CDR1 and CDR2: LGHDT and YNNKEL (reference sequence). CDR3 amino acids: CASSQGGLGNTGELFF. The DNA of the CDR3 is TGTGCCAGCAGCCAAGGAGGACTAGGGAACACCGGGGAGCTGTTTTTT.

The J gene is TRBJ1-2, the V gene TRBV5-1, with D possibly TRBD1 on 5 matching bases. The CDR3 consists of 14 residues. CDR1 is SGHRS and CDR2 is YFSETQ in the germline V gene. Trimming took off 4 bases at V and 4 bases at J, with 14 bases between the two ends. The CDR3 DNA reads as TGCGCCAGCAGCATCGAGCAGGGTGGCTATGGCTACACCTTC. This sequence encodes CASSIEQGGYGYTF.

The chain combines TRBV12-3 or TRBV12-4 with TRBJ2-3; D gene unclear. V was clipped by 6 bases and J by 6 bases, with 10 bases between them. This CDR3 is 12 amino acids long. Written as DNA, the CDR3 is TGTGCCAGCAGCGGGTCCTTCGATACGCAGTATTTT. It codes for CASSGSFDTQYF.

The rearrangement links TRBV11-3 to TRBJ2-1, with 8 bases identical to TRBD1. The CDR3 has 16 amino acids. Unmatched junction bases numbered 9, after V lost 4 bases and J lost 4 bases. The V gene's germline CDR1 is SGHNT and CDR2 YENEEA. Written as DNA, the CDR3 is TGTGCCAGCAGCTACGATGGACAGGGATTTTACAATGAGCAGTTCTTC. Translating gives CASSYDGQGFYNEQFF.